The 21 T cell receptor beta chains given below trace back to one sample, sequenced in a study of PD-L1 blockade in urothelial cancer. Measured with immunoSEQ multiplex PCR; TCRdb has only the in-frame clones, and not every one. The sample consists of around 30,000 clones, around 86% of them appearing once. The input for sequencing was PBMCs, taken around atezolizumab (anti-PD-L1) treatment. The receptors were gathered from a man aged 50-59 years with urothelial cancer.

The V gene is TRBV5-1, the J gene TRBJ1-2; tentatively, D is TRBD1 (6 bases). There are 15 residues in the CDR3. Per germline, CDR1 SGHRS and CDR2 YFSETQ. Deletions cut 4 bases from V and 8 bases from J, with 21 bases between. The CDR3 DNA follows: TGCGCCAGCAGCCGGCAGACAGGAGTCACTATGGGCTACACCTTC. This translates into CASSRQTGVTMGYTF. Supplemented by reference TRBV5-1 and TRBJ1-2, the full variable domain reads KAGVTQTPRYLIKTRGQQVTLSCSPISGHRSVSWYQQTPGQGLQFLFEYFSETQRNKGNFPGRFSGRQFSNSRSEMNVSTLELGDSALYLCASSRQTGVTMGYTFGSGTRLTVV.

This clone was recorded only once. The rearrangement links TRBV7-9 to TRBJ2-5; no reliable D call. Germline V gene data show CDR1 as SEHNR and CDR2 as FQNEAQ (reference sequence). The V end was cut by 5 bases, the J end by 7 bases, with 8 bases between. The CDR3 spans 11 residues. The CDR3 is CASSESGTQYF. As DNA, the CDR3 is TGTGCCAGCAGCGAATCCGGGACCCAGTACTTC.

This clone was seen once. V usage is TRBV11-2 and J usage is TRBJ2-1; TRBD1 matches at 8 bases. CDR3 length equals 15 residues. V was pared by 3 bases and J by 2 bases, with 3 bases of the junction left unmatched. CDR1 SGHAT and CDR2 FQNNGV come from the germline V gene. This CDR3 reads CASSFRQGTYNEQFF. The CDR3 coding sequence is TGTGCCAGCAGCTTTCGACAGGGGACCTACAATGAGCAGTTCTTC.

The V call is TRBV5-6, the J call TRBJ1-2; TRBD1 aligns across 7 bases. Germline V gene sequence: CDR1 SGHDT, CDR2 YYEEEE. This CDR3 region has 14 residues. The junction had 6 bases not matched to a gene; V was cut back by 4 bases and J by 3 bases. CDR3 region: CASSPTGIDYGYTF. CDR3 coding DNA: TGTGCCAGCAGCCCGACAGGGATAGACTATGGCTACACCTTC.

The CDR3: CASSLNGGRYNEQFF. Here the CDR3 DNA reads TGTGCCAGCAGCTTAAACGGCGGGAGGTACAATGAGCAGTTCTTC. J is TRBJ2-1 and V is TRBV7-6; 8 bases map to TRBD2. Germline CDR1 SGHVS, CDR2 FNYEAQ. Trimming cost V 2 bases and J 4 bases; bases outside gene matches: 4. This CDR3 has 15 residues.

This rearrangement joins TRBV5-1 to TRBJ2-1; TRBD1 matches 7 bases. J gave up 0 bases and V 4 bases, and 7 bases lay outside the gene matches. CDR1 is SGHRS, CDR2 YFSETQ, per germline. This CDR3 has 16 residues. In DNA, the CDR3 is TGCGCCAGCAGCCCCCCTACAGGGGCCTCCTACAATGAGCAGTTCTTC. This codes for CASSPPTGASYNEQFF.

The chain uses TRBV6-1 and TRBJ1-1; D is undetermined. Germline loops: CDR1 MNHNS, CDR2 SASEGT. The CDR3 has 14 amino acids. V lost 1 base to trimming and J lost 1 base, with 7 bases between them. CDR3 region: CASSEGGKNTEAFF. In DNA, the CDR3 is TGTGCCAGCAGTGAAGGAGGAAAGAACACTGAAGCTTTCTTT.

The chain links TRBV30 to TRBJ2-6; 8 bases are a match to TRBD1. This CDR3 has 17 amino acids. Germline CDR1 GTSNPN, CDR2 SVGIG (reference sequence). V shed 5 bases and J 0 bases; nucleotides not matched to a gene: 9. Here the CDR3 DNA reads TGTGCCTGGGGGACAGGATATTTGGCCTCTGGGGCCAACGTCCTGACTTTC. Translating gives CAWGTGYLASGANVLTF. The variable domain in full, completed from reference TRBV30 and TRBJ2-6, reads SQTIHQWPATLVQPVGSPLSLECTVEGTSNPNLYWYRQAAGRGLQLLFYSVGIGQISSEVPQNLSASRPQDRQFILSSKKLLLSDSGFYLCAWGTGYLASGANVLTFGAGSRLTVL.

The gene calls are TRBV19 and TRBJ2-2; 7 bases align to TRBD1. V shed 5 bases and J 5 bases; nucleotides not matched to a gene: 11. The CDR3 contains 16 residues. CDR1 and CDR2 (germline): LNHDA, SQIVND (reference sequence). CDR3 in amino acids: CASSSRTGRGTGELFF. The CDR3 coding sequence is TGTGCCAGTAGTTCCCGGACAGGAAGGGGGACCGGGGAGCTGTTTTTT.

The V and J genes are TRBV7-2 and TRBJ2-1; tentatively, D is TRBD2 (6 bases). Germline V gene lookup returns CDR1 SGHTA and CDR2 FQGNSA. Trimming stripped 7 bases from V and 15 bases from J, with 16 bases between. CDR3 length: 11 residues. CDR3 DNA: TGTGCCAGCACTCTAGCGTACTCCCCGTTCTTC. It encodes CASTLAYSPFF.

The CDR3 DNA reads TGTGCCAGCAACCCGTTCCCGGGGGCAGGGGGCCCTAACACTGAAGCTTTCTTT. Translation: CASNPFPGAGGPNTEAFF. The chain uses TRBV27 and TRBJ1-1; 8 bases are shared with TRBD1. The J segment lost 2 bases and the V segment lost 7 bases, leaving 18 bases of the junction unmatched. The CDR3 sequence is 18 residues long. CDR1 MNHEY and CDR2 SMNVEV come from the germline V gene (reference sequence).

This clone ranks as medium-sized (0.01 to 0.1%). The genes are TRBV7-2 and TRBJ2-7; D is unresolved. Germline CDR1 is SGHTA and CDR2 is FQGNSA. V lost 4 bases to trimming and J lost 6 bases, with 10 bases between them. The CDR3 extends over 12 amino acids. The chain's CDR3 is CASSSTAREQYF. The CDR3 DNA reads as TGTGCCAGCAGCTCTACCGCCCGCGAGCAGTACTTC. Variable domain in full (rest from reference TRBV7-2 and TRBJ2-7): GAGVSQSPSNKVTEKGKDVELRCDPISGHTALYWYRQSLGQGLEFLIYFQGNSAPDKSGLPSDRFSAERTGGSVSTLTIQRTQQEDSAVYLCASSSTAREQYFGPGTRLTVT.

The J gene is TRBJ1-2, the V gene TRBV7-9, with 7 bases aligning to TRBD1. The J segment lost 6 bases and the V segment lost 2 bases, leaving 6 bases of the junction unmatched. Germline-derived CDR1 and CDR2 are SEHNR and FQNEAQ (reference sequence). CDR3 size: 14 residues. In DNA form, the CDR3 reads TGTGCCAGCAGCTTAAGCAGGGGGATCGATGGCTACACCTTC. It translates to CASSLSRGIDGYTF.

V and J are TRBV19 and TRBJ1-2; 7 bases map to TRBD1. Germline values: CDR1 LNHDA, CDR2 SQIVND (reference sequence). The CDR3 is 17 residues long. Trimming at V came to 3 bases and at J to 4 bases, leaving 14 bases not matched to a gene. This chain's CDR3 is CASSMRGADRYSYGYTF. The CDR3 DNA is TGTGCCAGTAGTATGCGAGGGGCGGACAGGTACTCCTATGGCTACACCTTC.

The rearrangement links TRBV6-1 to TRBJ1-1; D is uncertain. Trimming pared 2 bases from V and 4 bases from J, leaving 11 bases between. Germline loops: CDR1 MNHNS, CDR2 SASEGT. There are 14 residues in the CDR3. The CDR3 nucleotides read TGTGCCAGCAGTGAAATTATAACGGGCACTGAAGCTTTCTTT. Its protein product is CASSEIITGTEAFF.

The V and J genes are TRBV28 and TRBJ2-7; possibly TRBD1 for D (6 bases). The CDR3 length is 18 residues. The V gene lost 6 bases and the J gene lost 1 base, with 25 bases spanning the gap. CDR1 and CDR2 from the germline V gene are MDHEN and SYDVKM. The CDR3 sequence: CASSRFRPHRAPSYEQYF. The DNA for the CDR3 is TGTGCCAGCAGCCGTTTTCGACCGCACAGGGCGCCGTCCTACGAGCAGTACTTC.

The sample holds a few counts of this clone. This chain connects TRBV2 to TRBJ1-4; TRBD1 agrees at 7 bases. Looked up from germline, CDR1 is SNHLY and CDR2 is FYNNEI. The CDR3 contains 14 residues. V shed 6 bases, J shed 4 bases, and the junction held 5 bases outside the gene matches. The CDR3 is CASSRQGGNEKLFF. The CDR3 DNA follows: TGTGCCAGCAGCCGACAGGGTGGTAATGAAAAACTGTTTTTT.

The gene calls are TRBV6-5 and TRBJ1-1; D might be TRBD1 (5 bases). CDR3 length equals 13 residues. The V gene's germline CDR1 is MNHEY and CDR2 SVGAGI. V was cut by 2 bases and J by 2 bases, with 6 bases left in between. CDR3 coding DNA: TGTGCCAGCAGTTACGACAGCAACACTGAAGCTTTCTTT. Translated: CASSYDSNTEAFF.

The chain recombines TRBV11-3 with TRBJ2-5; D uncertain. Trimming took 3 bases from V and 7 from J, leaving 12 bases between them. In germline, CDR1 is SGHNT, CDR2 YENEEA. CDR3 length: 13 amino acids. CDR3 sequence reads: CASSFPLAGTQYF. The CDR3 DNA reads as TGTGCCAGCAGCTTCCCCCTTGCCGGGACCCAGTACTTC.

The V and J genes are TRBV28 and TRBJ1-1; a weak D match, TRBD1 (6 bases). Trimming took off 1 base at V and 0 bases at J, with 6 bases between the two ends. The germline CDR1 and CDR2 sequences are MDHEN and SYDVKM. CDR3 size: 14 residues. The CDR3 DNA reads TGTGCCAGCAGTTTATACAGGGTGAACACTGAAGCTTTCTTT. It yields the protein CASSLYRVNTEAFF.

The chain is built from TRBV27 and TRBJ2-7; D possibly corresponds to TRBD1 (6 bases). Trimming cost V 3 bases and J 3 bases, with 18 bases left between them. Germline-derived CDR1 and CDR2 are MNHEY and SMNVEV (reference sequence). The CDR3 has 16 amino acids. The CDR3 sequence: CASSLTAFGQNYEQYF. CDR3 coding DNA: TGTGCCAGCAGTTTGACCGCTTTTGGACAGAACTACGAGCAGTACTTC.